This T cell receptor beta chain appears in the sequencing data of a study of OX40 agonist ivuxolimab in advanced cancers. Overall study findings and caveats: Expanded peripheral T-cell antigen specificity went undetermined.

Cycle 7 day 1, cycle 4 day 1, and baseline were the timepoints at which blood was sampled. Turning to this clone: Its antigen is undetermined.

Clones were read by immunoSEQ multiplex PCR, and TCRdb kept only the in-frame ones, dropping some. The repertoire includes some 48,000 clones, about 90% of them detected once, and about 7% sits in the top ten. Sequencing was performed on CD4+ or CD8+ T cells sorted from blood, taken in a trial of the OX40 agonist ivuxolimab. This TCR derives from an adult with an advanced solid tumor such as melanoma, head and neck, liver or kidney cancer.

The DNA of the CDR3 is TGTGCCAGCAGCAAAAGGTCTCTAGCGGGCGACCACAGGCATACGCAGTATTTT. This codes for CASSKRSLAGDHRHTQYF. The chain has TRBV7-9 and TRBJ2-3, with 8 bases lining up with TRBD2. V dropped 5 bases and J dropped 7; count of bases not matched to a gene: 20. Germline CDR1 reads SEHNR; CDR2 reads FQNEAQ (reference sequence). CDR3 length: 18 residues.